The source of this T cell receptor (beta chain) is a study of beta chain features in type 1 diabetes. Study-wide results and limits: There was a moderate but significant shortening of TCRB CDR3s in all four CD4+ subsets of Type 1 diabetes patients.

This clone has only a few counts. As yet, its antigen is unknown. All of the isolated RNA was reverse transcribed, so expressed TCRB transcripts were sequenced. The table came from immunoSEQ multiplex PCR; TCRdb's copy has only in-frame clones and leaves some out. Of approximately 730,000 clones listed, 13% are singletons. The germline gives CDR1 MNHNY, CDR2 SVGAGI (reference sequence). CDR3 length equals 15 residues. V lost 6 bases and J lost 3; bases outside the gene matches: 7. The sequence was obtained from a man aged 18 to 35 with type 1 diabetes. The rearrangement joins TRBV6-6 to TRBJ1-5; 8 nucleotides match TRBD1. The sequenced sample consisted of naive CD4+ T cells from blood. The CDR3 here is CASSRQGTVNQPQHF. DNA of the CDR3: TGTGCCAGCAGCCGACAGGGGACCGTCAATCAGCCCCAGCATTTT.